The T cell receptor (beta chain) described here comes from a study of cytomegalovirus exposure and HLA in healthy donors. The CDR3 contains 16 residues. Trimming took 4 bases from V and 1 from J; bases not matched to a gene: 2. CDR1 is MNHNS, CDR2 SASEGT, per germline. This PCR relied on a set of 60 Vbeta primers and 13 Jbeta primers. The data were produced by immunoSEQ multiplex PCR, yet TCRdb's version contains in-frame clones alone and is incomplete. The table has more than 120,000 clones, around three quarters seen once. This receptor was taken from a woman between 35 and 50 years old in good health and CMV-seropositive. The sequenced material came from PBMCs. The rearrangement uses TRBV6-1 and TRBJ2-2; 11 nucleotides align to TRBD2. The CDR3 DNA reads TGTGCCAGCAGTGGACTAGCGGGGTTGAACACCGGGGAGCTGTTTTTT. It yields the protein CASSGLAGLNTGELFF.